This note documents a single T cell receptor beta chain sequence. No antigen is known for it. This sample was taken from a study of shared clonotypes between healthy human individuals. Study in general: A donor's plate count was three for CD4 naive and three for CD4 memory; CD8 naive had two and CD8 memory one. Points from the study as a whole: Memory subsets had estimated richness that was generally smaller than that of naive subsets. Clonotype sharing among the donors was expected to vary with sequencing depth.

The V end was cut by 3 bases, the J end by 2 bases, with 14 bases between. The CDR3 consists of 16 residues. Germline CDR1 reads KGHSH; CDR2 reads LQKENI. Profiling relied on immunoSEQ multiplex PCR, and the TCRdb table lists in-frame clones only, not all of them. The sample lists about 2.3 million clones, approximately 93% occurring once. The sample comprised naive CD4+ T cells from PBMCs. The subset was: CD45RA+ positively selected. The TCR comes from a young man in good health. Some clones in this sample may be carry-over from other donors' samples. The chain has TRBV18 and TRBJ1-3; D is possibly TRBD1 (5 bases). CDR3: CASSPDSKITGNTIYF. CDR3 sequence (DNA): TGTGCCAGCTCACCCGACAGTAAAATTACTGGAAACACCATATATTTT.